What follows are 26 T cell receptor beta chains derived from one specimen sequenced in a study of cytomegalovirus exposure and HLA in healthy donors. The PCR was carried out with 60 Vbeta primers and 13 Jbeta primers. Only in-frame clones appear in the TCRdb table, and some are missing; sequencing was by immunoSEQ multiplex PCR. The table shows 150,000 to 200,000 clones, with roughly 84% occurring only once. What was sequenced was PBMCs. These receptors originate from a girl in the first two years of life in good health and CMV-seronegative.

This clone appeared a single time. The J gene is TRBJ2-5, the V gene TRBV7-2; 7 nucleotides align to TRBD2. The CDR3 is made up of 13 amino acids. With 6 bases clipped from V and 4 bases from J, the junction kept 5 bases outside the gene matches. CDR1 and CDR2 (germline): SGHTA, FQGNSA. The CDR3: CASRETSLETQYF. The CDR3 DNA reads as TGTGCCAGCAGGGAGACTAGCCTAGAGACCCAGTACTTC.

V and J are TRBV7-6 and TRBJ2-7; a possible D gene is TRBD1 (7 bases). V was shortened by 2 bases and J by 6 bases, with 17 bases between the two germline ends. This CDR3 comprises 15 residues. Germline CDR1 is SGHVS and CDR2 is FNYEAQ. Here the CDR3 reads CASSLSGGRRGEQYF. In nucleotides, the CDR3 is TGTGCCAGCAGCTTATCAGGGGGGCGAAGAGGCGAGCAGTACTTC.

A remark on this clone: This specimen includes other DNA sequences encoding the same CDR3. This chain links TRBV29-1 with TRBJ2-5; TRBD1 matches 7 bases. CDR1 and CDR2 from the germline V gene are SQVTM and ANQGSEA. J gave up 2 bases and V 6 bases, and 3 bases lay outside the gene matches. This CDR3 region has 12 residues. The CDR3 reads CSVVTGQETQYF. For the CDR3, the DNA is TGCAGCGTCGTGACAGGGCAAGAGACCCAGTACTTC.

The rearrangement joins TRBV30 to TRBJ2-7; a weak D match, TRBD1 (6 bases). V was shortened by 0 bases and J by 6 bases, with 12 bases between the two germline ends. The CDR3 extends over 13 amino acids. CDR1 is GTSNPN, CDR2 SVGIG, per germline (reference sequence). CDR3 residues: CAWSVQQGTEQYF. The CDR3 nucleotides read TGTGCCTGGAGTGTACAACAGGGAACCGAGCAGTACTTC.

The chain recombines TRBV4-1 with TRBJ1-6; D gene unclear. This CDR3 contains 14 residues. Looked up from germline, CDR1 is MGHRA and CDR2 is YSYEKL. Trimming left V 3 bases short and J 11 bases short, with 14 bases between. CDR3 loop: CASSHPRSFPPLHF. Here the CDR3 DNA reads TGCGCCAGCAGCCATCCCAGGTCTTTCCCACCCCTCCACTTT.

The rearrangement links TRBV6-1 to TRBJ2-3; maybe TRBD2 (5 bases). Per the germline V gene, CDR1 is MNHNS and CDR2 is SASEGT. The CDR3 is 15 residues long. Between the trimmed V and J ends, which lost 5 bases and 0 bases, there was a span of 12 bases. The DNA of the CDR3 is TGTGCCAGCAGTCCGACGGGGTACAGCACAGATACGCAGTATTTT. This sequence encodes CASSPTGYSTDTQYF.

The chain combines TRBV25-1 with TRBJ2-1; 10 bases line up with TRBD1. Germline CDR1 is MGHDK and CDR2 is SYGVNS. The J segment lost 6 bases and the V segment lost 11 bases, leaving 7 bases of the junction unmatched. CDR3 length: 13 residues. The CDR3 nucleotides are TGTGCCTCCCGGGACAGGGGTGGCAATGAGCAGTTCTTC. This gives the protein CASRDRGGNEQFF.

The chain couples TRBV29-1 to TRBJ1-2, with 8 positions matching TRBD1. Germline lookup yields CDR1 SQVTM and CDR2 ANQGSEA. The CDR3 loop spans 15 amino acids. V shed 7 bases, J shed 7 bases, and the junction held 17 bases outside the gene matches. The CDR3 DNA is TGCAGCGGCGCCGAACACCAAGGACAGGGAAGTGGCTACACCTTC. Translated, it gives CSGAEHQGQGSGYTF.

This chain uses TRBV30 with TRBJ2-2; a possible D gene is TRBD2 (5 bases). Trimming took off 5 bases at V and 6 bases at J, with 10 bases between the two ends. Per germline, CDR1 GTSNPN and CDR2 SVGIG (reference sequence). The CDR3 contains 12 residues. CDR3 protein: CAWEGVPGELFF. In DNA form, the CDR3 reads TGTGCCTGGGAGGGTGTCCCCGGGGAGCTGTTTTTT.

J is TRBJ1-1 and V is TRBV4-3; 8 bases are a match to TRBD1. V dropped 4 bases and J dropped 1; count of bases not matched to a gene: 5. The CDR3 is made up of 15 amino acids. Germline V CDR1 and CDR2: LGHNA, YSLEER. CDR3: CASSPHRGKNTEAFF. CDR3 bases: TGCGCCAGCAGCCCTCACAGGGGGAAGAACACTGAAGCTTTCTTT.

The chain carries TRBV4-3 and TRBJ2-1; 9 bases are a match to TRBD2. This CDR3 region has 17 residues. V shed 4 bases and J 7 bases; nucleotides not matched to a gene: 14. Germline CDR1 and CDR2: LGHNA and YSLEER. This CDR3 is CASSPGWASGIGNEQFF. The CDR3 DNA reads as TGCGCCAGCAGCCCCGGCTGGGCTAGCGGGATTGGGAATGAGCAGTTCTTC.

The chain has TRBV15 and TRBJ2-3; the match to TRBD1 covers 7 bases. Germline V gene data show CDR1 as LNHNV and CDR2 as YYDKDF (reference sequence). The V segment lost 0 bases and the J segment 0 bases; nucleotides outside the gene matches: 3. The CDR3 consists of 16 residues. In DNA form, the CDR3 reads TGTGCCACCAGCAGAGAGAGGGGGCGAAGCACAGATACGCAGTATTTT. It is translated as CATSRERGRSTDTQYF.

The rearrangement uses TRBV5-5 and TRBJ2-1; 10 nucleotides align to TRBD1. Unmatched junction bases numbered 3, after V lost 3 bases and J lost 3 bases. The CDR3 contains 15 residues. In germline, CDR1 is SGHKS, CDR2 YYEKEE (reference sequence). DNA for the CDR3: TGTGCCAGCAGCTCCGGGACAGGGGACTACAATGAGCAGTTCTTC. Amino acids: CASSSGTGDYNEQFF.

This clone showed up just once. V and J are TRBV2 and TRBJ2-7; weak D call: TRBD1 (6 bases). Germline CDR1 reads SNHLY; CDR2 reads FYNNEI. V was pared by 5 bases and J by 0 bases, with 14 bases between. The CDR3 runs to 15 residues. The CDR3 nucleotides are TGTGCCAGCAGTAGCACCGGGACAACCTCCTACGAGCAGTACTTC. Translation: CASSSTGTTSYEQYF.

This clone was seen more than once but under ten times. V is TRBV6-5 and J is TRBJ1-1; a weak D match, TRBD1 (5 bases). This CDR3 has 12 amino acids. Germline V CDR1 and CDR2: MNHEY, SVGAGI. Trimming took off 8 bases at V and 3 bases at J, with 10 bases between the two ends. The CDR3 sequence is CASRGTHTEAFF. Here the CDR3 DNA reads TGTGCCAGCCGCGGGACCCACACTGAAGCTTTCTTT.

V usage is TRBV6-1 and J usage is TRBJ1-4; the D is unclear. Germline V gene data show CDR1 as MNHNS and CDR2 as SASEGT. The CDR3 runs 14 residues. Trimming left V 3 bases short and J 2 bases short, with 7 bases between. The CDR3 DNA follows: TGTGCCAGCAGTGAGCCCGGTACTAATGAAAAACTGTTTTTT. Amino acid sequence: CASSEPGTNEKLFF.

The genes are TRBV18 and TRBJ1-6, with D uncertain. Germline lookup yields CDR1 KGHSH and CDR2 LQKENI. With 6 bases removed from V and 0 bases from J, the gap between germline ends came to 12 bases. The CDR3 is made up of 16 amino acids. CDR3 protein: CASSPSRSSYNSPLHF. In nucleotides, the CDR3 is TGTGCCAGCTCTCCCAGTAGGAGCTCCTATAATTCACCCCTCCACTTT.

This chain joins TRBV9 and TRBJ2-1; TRBD2 matches at 9 bases. Germline loops: CDR1 SGDLS, CDR2 YYNGEE. This CDR3 has 14 residues. V lost 0 bases and J lost 7; bases outside the gene matches: 2. Here the CDR3 DNA reads TGTGCCAGCAGCGTAGGCGGGAGGGCGAATGAGCAGTTCTTC. The encoded protein is CASSVGGRANEQFF.

The J gene is TRBJ1-6, the V gene TRBV2; D possibly corresponds to TRBD1 (5 bases). Germline V gene sequence: CDR1 SNHLY, CDR2 FYNNEI. This CDR3 has 15 residues. Trimming removed 3 bases at V and 1 base at J, with 7 bases between. The CDR3 bases are TGTGCCAGCAGTGACAGGGATTCCTATAATTCACCCCTCCACTTT. This codes for CASSDRDSYNSPLHF.

The rearrangement uses TRBV4-1 and TRBJ2-5; 15 bases agree with TRBD2. The CDR3 contains 16 residues. Trimming at V came to 4 bases and at J to 9 bases, leaving 9 bases not matched to a gene. Germline lookup yields CDR1 MGHRA and CDR2 YSYEKL. The CDR3 region is CASSRPLGLAGGPQYF. The CDR3 DNA is TGCGCCAGCAGCCGACCACTAGGACTAGCGGGGGGGCCCCAGTACTTC.

This clone was observed a single time. This rearrangement joins TRBV6-1 to TRBJ1-6; a possible D gene is TRBD1 (5 bases). Germline CDR1 is MNHNS and CDR2 is SASEGT. V shed 2 bases and J shed 4 bases, with 18 bases lying between them. The CDR3 has 18 amino acids. The CDR3 DNA reads as TGTGCCAGCAGTGAATGGGCGCTGGGGCAGGGTTATAATTCACCCCTCCACTTT. This sequence encodes CASSEWALGQGYNSPLHF.

The chain combines TRBV20-1 with TRBJ2-5; no firm D call. The CDR3 is 11 amino acids. V was trimmed by 0 bases and J by 5 bases, leaving 4 bases between them. Germline-derived CDR1 and CDR2 are DFQATT and SNEGSKA (reference sequence). CDR3 residues: CSARDMETQYF. CDR3 in DNA: TGCAGTGCTAGAGATATGGAGACCCAGTACTTC.

This chain connects TRBV7-9 to TRBJ2-1, with D possibly TRBD1 on 5 matching bases. Germline values: CDR1 SEHNR, CDR2 FQNEAQ (reference sequence). The CDR3 extends over 14 amino acids. V dropped 3 bases and J dropped 4 bases, with 10 bases sitting between them. CDR3 residues: CASSFKGDYNEQFF. In nucleotides, the CDR3 is TGTGCCAGCAGCTTTAAAGGGGATTACAATGAGCAGTTCTTC.

This clone was seen just once. The sample carries other DNA sequences with the same CDR3. The chain carries TRBV2 and TRBJ1-3, with 7 bases lining up with TRBD1. This CDR3 has 14 residues. V lost 4 bases, J lost 0 bases, and 0 bases stayed unmatched. Germline CDR1 reads SNHLY; CDR2 reads FYNNEI. The CDR3 DNA sequence: TGTGCCAGCAGTGCAGGGGGCTCTGGAAACACCATATATTTT. It specifies CASSAGGSGNTIYF.

The chain recombines TRBV7-3 with TRBJ2-2, with a possible D match to TRBD1 (6 bases). The V gene lost 5 bases and the J gene lost 3 bases, with 10 bases spanning the gap. Germline V gene sequence: CDR1 SGHTA, CDR2 FQGTGA. This CDR3 has 14 residues. The CDR3 DNA reads TGTGCCAGCAGCCTCCGACAGGACACCGGGGAGCTGTTTTTT. Translated: CASSLRQDTGELFF.

This CDR3 reads CASSLPLGQVEQYF. The CDR3 DNA follows: TGTGCCAGCAGCTTACCGCTCGGACAGGTCGAGCAGTACTTC. This chain connects TRBV7-9 to TRBJ2-7; TRBD1 agrees at 7 bases. V was pared by 2 bases and J by 6 bases, with 7 bases of the junction left unmatched. Germline CDR1 and CDR2: SEHNR and FQNEAQ (reference sequence). This CDR3 is built from 14 residues.